The text below deals with one T cell receptor beta chain. This clone's antigen is unknown. Base qualities are not provided; no much larger clone lies one nucleotide away. The donors were melanoma patients. These data come from a study of CD4+ T cells in melanoma (dated by TCRdb to 2022 to 2024). Some background on the complete study: Neoantigen-specific CD4+ T cells in human melanoma were investigated in the study. Overall results and qualifications from the work: Neoantigen-specific CD4+ T cells were reported to be correlated with the function of CD8+ T cells, macrophages and B cells. According to the report, neoantigen-specific CD4+ T cells in melanoma displayed diverse differentiation states.

The germline V gene encodes CDR1 SGHDN and CDR2 FVKESK. The germline ends are 14 bases apart after V is trimmed by 2 bases and J by 3 bases. The CDR3 measures 17 amino acids from cysteine to phenylalanine. Of all the DNA, just the CDR3 is kept, 51 bases in frame from base 1. Receptors were amplified or captured by the immunoSEQ multiplex PCR assay. The source is immuneACCESS, and TCRdb retained only in-frame sequences with V and J called. Part of the clones is not carried over; for the studies checked, unresolved V genes explain less than half of this, and the remainder is unexplained. Recorded for this sample are over 100,000 clones; about 90% of them occurred a single time. The ten largest clones represent roughly 3.3% of the sample.

The receptor was isolated from a human donor with melanoma. The sample comprised peripheral blood. The rearrangement combines TRBV14 with TRBJ2-6, and perhaps TRBD1 as D gene, on 6 matching bases. The encoded CDR3 is CASSQSGRGYGANVLTF. The DNA sequence is TGTGCCAGCAGCCAAAGTGGCAGGGGTTATGGGGCCAACGTCCTGACTTTC. The variable domain in full, with residues beyond the CDR3 obtained from the reference TRBV14 and TRBJ2-6 genes, is EAGVTQFPSHSVIEKGQTVTLRCDPISGHDNLYWYRRVMGKEIKFLLHFVKESKQDESGMPNNRFLAERTGGTYSTLKVQPAELEDSGVYFCASSQSGRGYGANVLTFGAGSRLTVL.